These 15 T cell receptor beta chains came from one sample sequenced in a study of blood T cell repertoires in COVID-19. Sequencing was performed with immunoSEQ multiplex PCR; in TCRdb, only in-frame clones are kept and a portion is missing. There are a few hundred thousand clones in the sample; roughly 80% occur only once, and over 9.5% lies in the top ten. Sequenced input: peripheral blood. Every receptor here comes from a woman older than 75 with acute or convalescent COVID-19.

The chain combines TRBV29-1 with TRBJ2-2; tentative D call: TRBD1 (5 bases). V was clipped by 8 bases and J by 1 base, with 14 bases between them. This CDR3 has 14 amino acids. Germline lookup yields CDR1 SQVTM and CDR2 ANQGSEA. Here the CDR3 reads CSTNDRKNTGELFF. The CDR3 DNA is TGCAGCACTAATGACAGAAAGAACACCGGGGAGCTGTTTTTT.

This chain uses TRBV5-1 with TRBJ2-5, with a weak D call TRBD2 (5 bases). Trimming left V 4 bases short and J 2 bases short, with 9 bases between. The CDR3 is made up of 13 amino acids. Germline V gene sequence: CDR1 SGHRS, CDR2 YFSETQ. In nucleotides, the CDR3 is TGCGCCAGCAGCGTCGAGCGGCAAGAGACCCAGTACTTC. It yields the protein CASSVERQETQYF.

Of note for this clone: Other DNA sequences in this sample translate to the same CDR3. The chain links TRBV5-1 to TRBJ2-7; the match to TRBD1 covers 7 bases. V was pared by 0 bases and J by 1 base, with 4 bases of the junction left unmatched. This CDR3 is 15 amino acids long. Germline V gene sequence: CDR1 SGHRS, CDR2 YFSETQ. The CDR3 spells CASSLEQGPSYEQYF. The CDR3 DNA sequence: TGCGCCAGCAGCTTGGAACAGGGGCCGTCCTACGAGCAGTACTTC.

CDR3 in amino acids: CASTSEGGAYNSPLHF. The CDR3 nucleotides read TGTGCCAGCACCTCAGAAGGGGGCGCCTATAATTCACCCCTCCACTTT. V and J are TRBV5-8 and TRBJ1-6, with 7 bases aligning to TRBD1. The CDR3 runs 16 residues. V lost 6 bases to trimming and J lost 2 bases; unmatched junction nucleotides: 8. CDR1 is SGHTS and CDR2 is YDEGEE in the germline V gene.

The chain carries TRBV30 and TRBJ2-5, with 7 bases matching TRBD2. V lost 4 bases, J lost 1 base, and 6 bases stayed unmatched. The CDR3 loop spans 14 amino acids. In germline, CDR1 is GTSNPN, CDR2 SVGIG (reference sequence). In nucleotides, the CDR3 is TGTGCCTGGAAGCGGGGACCGCTCCAAGAGACCCAGTACTTC. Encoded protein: CAWKRGPLQETQYF. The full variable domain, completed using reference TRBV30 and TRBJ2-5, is SQTIHQWPATLVQPVGSPLSLECTVEGTSNPNLYWYRQAAGRGLQLLFYSVGIGQISSEVPQNLSASRPQDRQFILSSKKLLLSDSGFYLCAWKRGPLQETQYFGPGTRLLVL.

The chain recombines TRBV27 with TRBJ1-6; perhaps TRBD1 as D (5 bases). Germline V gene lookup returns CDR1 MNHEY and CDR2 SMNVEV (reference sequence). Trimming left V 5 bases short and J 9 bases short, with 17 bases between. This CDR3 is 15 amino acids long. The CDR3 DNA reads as TGTGCCAGCAGTGACAGCTCCCCTATGATTTCACCCCTCCACTTT. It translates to CASSDSSPMISPLHF.

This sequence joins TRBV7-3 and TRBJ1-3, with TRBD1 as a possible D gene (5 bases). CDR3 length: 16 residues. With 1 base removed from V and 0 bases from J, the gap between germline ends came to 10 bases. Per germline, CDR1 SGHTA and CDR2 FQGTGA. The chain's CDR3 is CASSLMTASSGNTIYF. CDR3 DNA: TGTGCCAGCAGCTTAATGACAGCTTCCTCTGGAAACACCATATATTTT.

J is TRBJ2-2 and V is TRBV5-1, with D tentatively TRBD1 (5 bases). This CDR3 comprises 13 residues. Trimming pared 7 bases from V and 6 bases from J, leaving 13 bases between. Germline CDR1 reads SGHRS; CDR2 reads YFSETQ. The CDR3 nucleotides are TGCGCCAGCCAGGACATAAGGGCCGGGGAGCTGTTTTTT. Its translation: CASQDIRAGELFF.

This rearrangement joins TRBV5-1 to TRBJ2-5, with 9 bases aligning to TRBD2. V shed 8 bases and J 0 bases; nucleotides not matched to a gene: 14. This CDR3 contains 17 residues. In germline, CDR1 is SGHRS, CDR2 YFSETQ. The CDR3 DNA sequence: TGCGCCAGAACCTTTTTGGGACTAGCAGGTTACCAAGAGACCCAGTACTTC. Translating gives CARTFLGLAGYQETQYF.

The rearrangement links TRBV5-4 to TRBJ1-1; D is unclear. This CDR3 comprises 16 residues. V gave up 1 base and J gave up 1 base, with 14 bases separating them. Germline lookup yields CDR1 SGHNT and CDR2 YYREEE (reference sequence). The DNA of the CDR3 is TGTGCCAGCAGCTTGTTACGCGGGCAGCAGAACACTGAAGCTTTCTTT. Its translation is CASSLLRGQQNTEAFF.

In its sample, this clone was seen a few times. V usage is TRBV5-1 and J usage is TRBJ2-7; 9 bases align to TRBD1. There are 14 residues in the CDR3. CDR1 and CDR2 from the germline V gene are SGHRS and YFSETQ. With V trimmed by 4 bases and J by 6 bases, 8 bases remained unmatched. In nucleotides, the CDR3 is TGCGCCAGCAGCCTCGGACAGGGGCCTCGCGAGCAGTACTTC. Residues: CASSLGQGPREQYF.

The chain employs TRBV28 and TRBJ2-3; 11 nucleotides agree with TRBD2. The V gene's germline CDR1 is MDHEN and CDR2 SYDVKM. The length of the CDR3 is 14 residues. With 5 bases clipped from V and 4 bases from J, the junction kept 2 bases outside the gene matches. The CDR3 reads CASSISGRADTQYF. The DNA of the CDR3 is TGTGCCAGCAGTATTAGCGGGAGGGCAGATACGCAGTATTTT.

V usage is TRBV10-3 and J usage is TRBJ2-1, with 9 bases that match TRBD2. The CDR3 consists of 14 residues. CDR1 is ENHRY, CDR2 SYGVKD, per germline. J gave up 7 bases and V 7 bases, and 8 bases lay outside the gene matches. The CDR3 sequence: CAINLAGERNEQFF. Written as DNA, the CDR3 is TGTGCCATCAACTTAGCGGGAGAGAGGAATGAGCAGTTCTTC.

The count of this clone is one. The CDR3 region is CASSPNPGQTYGYTF. CDR3 DNA sequence: TGCGCCAGCAGCCCTAACCCGGGACAGACCTATGGCTACACCTTC. The genes are TRBV5-1 and TRBJ1-2; 7 bases line up with TRBD1. Germline values: CDR1 SGHRS, CDR2 YFSETQ. The CDR3 runs to 15 residues. The trim removed 4 bases at V and 4 bases at J, leaving 10 bases unmatched.

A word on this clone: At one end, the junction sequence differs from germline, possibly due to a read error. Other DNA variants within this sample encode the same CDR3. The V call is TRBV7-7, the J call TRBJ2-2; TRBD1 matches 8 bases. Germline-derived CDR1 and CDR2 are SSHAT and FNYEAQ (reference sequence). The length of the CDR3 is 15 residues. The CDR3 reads CASSLDRGNTGELFF. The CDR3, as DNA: TGTGCTAGCAGCTTAGACAGGGGCAACACCGGGGAGCTGTTTTTT.